These 16 T cell receptor beta chains were all obtained from the same sample, sequenced in a study of identical twins. TCRdb re-derived calls from the 5' RACE reads in MiXCR, one entry per CDR3 protein. The data contain 1.5 million to 2 million distinct CDR3 sequences, under 35% of them singletons. Sequencing was carried out using cord blood. These receptors were collected from a newborn girl in good health.

Details on this clonotype: Since no conserved phenylalanine or tryptophan closes the CDR3, a read error is the likely cause. This sequence joins TRBV12-3 or TRBV12-4 and TRBJ2-7, with D possibly TRBD2 on 7 matching bases. V lost 5 bases to trimming and J lost 0 bases, with 11 bases between them. This CDR3 comprises 14 residues. Here the CDR3 DNA reads TGTGCCAGCAGTGGGAGGGGGGGCTCCTACGAGCAGTACTTA. Amino acids: CASSGRGGSYEQYL.

This clonotype was seen at least ten times. This chain links TRBV27 with TRBJ2-3, with a weak D call TRBD1 (5 bases). CDR3 length: 15 amino acids. The V and J ends lost 2 bases and 1 base respectively, with 10 bases between them. The germline CDR1 and CDR2 sequences are MNHEY and SMNVEV (reference sequence). Written as DNA, the CDR3 is TGTGCCAGCAGTTTAAAGGGGTTCGGCACAGATACGCAGTATTTT. It encodes CASSLKGFGTDTQYF.

This clonotype was detected only a few times. The genes are TRBV28 and TRBJ2-7; 10 bases are shared with TRBD1. Germline V CDR1 and CDR2: MDHEN, SYDVKM. The CDR3 runs to 15 residues. V was pared by 11 bases and J by 3 bases, with 13 bases of the junction left unmatched. CDR3 bases: TGTGCCGTGTGTCGGTCCGGGACAGGGGTCTACGAGCAGTACTTC. This sequence encodes CAVCRSGTGVYEQYF.

The chain carries TRBV7-2 and TRBJ2-3; 8 bases are shared with TRBD2. The ends lost 1 base at V and 0 bases at J; junction bases unmatched: 15. This CDR3 has 20 residues. The V gene's germline CDR1 is SGHTA and CDR2 FQGNSA. The CDR3 DNA sequence: TGTGCCAGCAGCTTAGTGGTACTAGCGGTCCTCAGGGGAAGCACAGATACGCAGTATTTT. Translation: CASSLVVLAVLRGSTDTQYF.

The chain combines TRBV6-1 with TRBJ1-2; TRBD1 matches at 8 bases. The V gene's germline CDR1 is MNHNS and CDR2 SASEGT. The CDR3 length is 15 residues. After removal of 11 bases from V and 0 bases from J, the junction contained 11 bases not matched to a gene. The DNA for the CDR3 is TGTGCCGCCCCCCGGCCGGGACAGGCTAACTATGGCTACACCTTC. This codes for CAAPRPGQANYGYTF.

This clonotype appeared many times. This rearrangement joins TRBV6-5 to TRBJ2-4; D unclear. Per the germline V gene, CDR1 is MNHEY and CDR2 is SVGAGI. Trimming cost V 0 bases and J 0 bases, with 6 bases left between them. CDR3 length equals 15 residues. Here the CDR3 reads CASSYSKVAKNIQYF. The CDR3 DNA reads TGTGCCAGCAGTTACTCGAAAGTAGCCAAAAACATTCAGTACTTC.

About this clonotype itself: The junction shows a germline mismatch at one end, possibly a read error. CDR3 sequence: CASRGQGGNSPPHF. Here the CDR3 DNA reads TGTGCCAGCCGCGGACAGGGCGGTAATTCACCCCCCCACTTT. The chain joins TRBV28 to TRBJ1-6, with 8 bases lining up with TRBD1. Germline V lookup: CDR1 MDHEN, CDR2 SYDVKM. The CDR3 is 14 amino acids.

This clonotype turned up a few times. CDR3 in DNA: TGTGCCAGCAGCTTAGAGATCTCGGCAGGGTATCAGCCCCAGCATTTT. As protein: CASSLEISAGYQPQHF. The chain links TRBV7-2 to TRBJ1-5; D may be TRBD1 (5 bases). Per the germline V gene, CDR1 is SGHTA and CDR2 is FQGNSA. This CDR3 comprises 16 residues. Trimming took off 1 base at V and 5 bases at J, with 15 bases between the two ends.

This clonotype was counted between two and nine times. The chain joins TRBV10-3 to TRBJ1-2; TRBD1 is a possible D gene (5 bases). The CDR3 is 15 amino acids. The germline V and J ends were trimmed by 2 bases and 6 bases, with 16 bases remaining between them. Looked up from germline, CDR1 is ENHRY and CDR2 is SYGVKD. DNA of the CDR3: TGTGCCATCAGTGAGCAAATTGTTGAAGGGGATGGCTACACCTTC. Translation: CAISEQIVEGDGYTF.

The V and J genes are TRBV6-5 and TRBJ1-1; D not certain. In germline, CDR1 is MNHEY, CDR2 SVGAGI. Trimming took off 2 bases at V and 0 bases at J, with 13 bases between the two ends. The CDR3 is made up of 16 amino acids. The CDR3 nucleotides are TGTGCCAGCAGTTACGGACTCACTACCTTGAACACTGAAGCTTTCTTT. The encoded protein is CASSYGLTTLNTEAFF.

This clonotype was seen at least ten times. The CDR3 DNA reads as TGTGCCAGCAGTTACCGGGACTACTACAATGAGCAGTTCTTC. As protein: CASSYRDYYNEQFF. The V call is TRBV25-1, the J call TRBJ2-1; the match to TRBD2 covers 7 bases. V dropped 5 bases and J dropped 3; count of bases not matched to a gene: 4. This CDR3 spans 14 amino acids. The germline gives CDR1 MGHDK, CDR2 SYGVNS.

Only one count was recorded for this clonotype. The rearrangement links TRBV20-1 to TRBJ2-2; D unclear. V was trimmed by 0 bases and J by 5 bases, leaving 7 bases between them. Germline CDR1 and CDR2: DFQATT and SNEGSKA (reference sequence). The CDR3 extends over 13 amino acids. CDR3 DNA: TGCAGTGCTAGAGATCAAGGGACCGGGGAGCTGTTTTTT. Translation: CSARDQGTGELFF.

J is TRBJ2-1 and V is TRBV20-1, with a tentative D call TRBD2 (6 bases). Germline V lookup: CDR1 DFQATT, CDR2 SNEGSKA (reference sequence). The ends were cut back, 3 bases at V and 3 bases at J, with 15 bases in the middle. This CDR3 has 15 residues. The CDR3 DNA reads as TGCAGTGCTAGGTTCCAGGAGGGTAACTACAATGAGCAGTTCTTC. This codes for CSARFQEGNYNEQFF.

This clonotype occurred a few times. The V call is TRBV5-1, the J call TRBJ2-1, with a tentative D call TRBD1 (5 bases). The V gene lost 7 bases and the J gene lost 4 bases, with 24 bases spanning the gap. The length of the CDR3 is 17 residues. The germline CDR1 and CDR2 sequences are SGHRS and YFSETQ. The CDR3 reads CASPRRHLGLSYNEQFF. The CDR3 DNA reads TGCGCCAGCCCACGGCGCCACTTGGGGCTGAGTTACAATGAGCAGTTCTTC.

As for this clonotype: A read error may produce the germline difference seen at one junction end. This chain joins TRBV4-2 and TRBJ2-1; 7 nucleotides match TRBD2. The germline gives CDR1 LGHNA, CDR2 YNFKEQ. The CDR3 totals 16 residues. CDR3 DNA sequence: TGTGCCAGTAGCCCCGAAGTGGGGGGGATCTACAATGAGCAGTTCTTC. It specifies CASSPEVGGIYNEQFF.

This clonotype was recorded a few times. The chain joins TRBV10-3 to TRBJ1-2; D is possibly TRBD1 (6 bases). This CDR3 comprises 16 residues. Trimming pared 4 bases from V and 6 bases from J, leaving 21 bases between. Germline-derived CDR1 and CDR2 are ENHRY and SYGVKD. CDR3 residues: CAISAPGQKGGNGYTF. The CDR3 DNA sequence: TGTGCCATCAGTGCCCCAGGACAGAAGGGAGGGAATGGCTACACCTTC.